Following are 12 T cell receptor beta chains from one sample sequenced in a study of CD8 T cells in ankylosing spondylitis. TCRdb processed the 5' RACE reads anew with MiXCR; each CDR3 protein has one entry. The table lists approximately 190,000 distinct CDR3 sequences, over 10% of them singletons. Specimen: blood, either unsorted or a sorted T cell fraction (not recorded which). The receptors here all came from a female donor with ankylosing spondylitis or in good health (not recorded which).

There are many counts of this clonotype. The chain is built from TRBV9 and TRBJ2-3, with D unresolved. Germline CDR1 SGDLS, CDR2 YYNGEE. This CDR3 region has 12 residues. V was trimmed by 3 bases and J by 6 bases, leaving 8 bases between them. This CDR3 reads CASSAHGDTQYF. CDR3 bases: TGTGCCAGCAGCGCCCACGGGGATACGCAGTATTTT.

Ten or more counts support this clonotype. V usage is TRBV7-2 and J usage is TRBJ1-2; 10 bases are a match to TRBD1. The V gene end was trimmed by 5 bases and the J gene end by 2 bases; junction bases not matched to a gene: 11. Germline lookup yields CDR1 SGHTA and CDR2 FQGNSA. There are 17 residues in the CDR3. In DNA form, the CDR3 reads TGTGCCAGCAGCCCCCTTCGAGTGGGACAGGGGAACTATGGCTACACCTTC. Protein product: CASSPLRVGQGNYGYTF.

This clonotype has just a few counts. V and J are TRBV27 and TRBJ2-7; D not resolved. V was cut by 5 bases and J by 4 bases, with 12 bases left in between. This CDR3 comprises 13 residues. Per the germline V gene, CDR1 is MNHEY and CDR2 is SMNVEV (reference sequence). CDR3 sequence (DNA): TGTGCCAGCAGTCCGCTACCAGTATACGAGCAGTACTTC. It yields the protein CASSPLPVYEQYF.

The chain links TRBV7-2 to TRBJ2-3; 7 nucleotides match TRBD2. J lost 5 bases, V lost 2 bases, and 1 base had no gene match. CDR3 length equals 13 residues. Germline lookup yields CDR1 SGHTA and CDR2 FQGNSA. The CDR3 loop is CASSLPGGDTQYF. CDR3 nucleotide sequence: TGTGCCAGCAGCTTACCGGGGGGAGATACGCAGTATTTT.

There are many counts of this clonotype. The rearrangement links TRBV19 to TRBJ1-5; 8 bases agree with TRBD1. The length of the CDR3 is 14 residues. V lost 5 bases and J lost 6; bases outside the gene matches: 6. Per germline, CDR1 LNHDA and CDR2 SQIVND (reference sequence). This CDR3 is CASSDQGARQPQHF. DNA for the CDR3: TGTGCCAGTAGTGACCAGGGGGCTCGTCAGCCCCAGCATTTT.

This clonotype has only a few counts. As DNA, the CDR3 is TGTGCCAGCAGTTACTGGGGAGCCGCCCGGGACAGGGGCTACGAGCAGTACTTC. The encoded protein is CASSYWGAARDRGYEQYF. The rearrangement joins TRBV6-5 to TRBJ2-7, with TRBD1 matching over 10 bases. V shed 1 base, J shed 3 bases, and the junction held 12 bases outside the gene matches. The V gene's germline CDR1 is MNHEY and CDR2 SVGAGI. The CDR3 length is 18 residues.

In its sample, this clonotype was seen many times. The J gene is TRBJ2-7, the V gene TRBV5-5, with 9 positions matching TRBD2. Germline-derived CDR1 and CDR2 are SGHKS and YYEKEE (reference sequence). The CDR3 spans 16 residues. With 4 bases clipped from V and 4 bases from J, the junction kept 12 bases outside the gene matches. In DNA form, the CDR3 reads TGTGCCAGCAGCCACCAGGCTAGACTAGCGGATTACGAGCAGTACTTC. Translation: CASSHQARLADYEQYF.

This clonotype appeared many times. V gene TRBV27 combines with J gene TRBJ1-2, with D hard to call. Per germline, CDR1 MNHEY and CDR2 SMNVEV (reference sequence). The CDR3 consists of 13 residues. Trimming removed 4 bases at V and 0 bases at J, with 6 bases between. CDR3 residues: CASSSDPNYGYTF. The CDR3, as DNA: TGTGCCAGCAGTTCGGATCCTAACTATGGCTACACCTTC.

This clonotype was seen at least ten times. The chain couples TRBV28 to TRBJ1-5; D is ambiguous. The CDR3 runs 15 residues. Germline assignment: CDR1 MDHEN and CDR2 SYDVKM. Trimming stripped 6 bases from V and 2 bases from J, with 14 bases between. The CDR3 region is CASSLQLLGNQPQHF. The CDR3 DNA reads as TGTGCCAGCAGCCTACAGCTTCTTGGCAATCAGCCCCAGCATTTT.

The CDR3 DNA reads as TGTGCCAGCAGCTTAGGGGGGACAGGGGACAATGAGCAGTTCTTC. This codes for CASSLGGTGDNEQFF. The rearrangement uses TRBV7-6 and TRBJ2-1; 10 bases are shared with TRBD1. V was pared by 1 base and J by 5 bases, with 2 bases of the junction left unmatched. CDR3 length equals 15 residues. Germline V gives CDR1 SGHVS, CDR2 FNYEAQ.

This clonotype came up many times. CDR3 region: CASRMRAGPSYEQYF. CDR3 nucleotides: TGTGCCAGTAGAATGAGAGCGGGCCCCTCCTACGAGCAGTACTTC. The rearrangement uses TRBV19 and TRBJ2-7; D is possibly TRBD2 (6 bases). Trimming took off 6 bases at V and 0 bases at J, with 15 bases between the two ends. Germline V lookup: CDR1 LNHDA, CDR2 SQIVND (reference sequence). CDR3 length equals 15 residues.

The sample holds a few counts of this clonotype. This chain uses TRBV12-3 or TRBV12-4 with TRBJ2-7; 7 bases align to TRBD2. The length of the CDR3 is 14 residues. The V segment lost 2 bases and the J segment 5 bases; nucleotides outside the gene matches: 6. The CDR3 DNA is TGTGCCAGCAGTTTATTCGGCGGGAGCGACGAGCAGTACTTC. Protein sequence: CASSLFGGSDEQYF.